These T cell receptor beta chains were read from a single sample in a study of T cell repertoires in cytomegalovirus infection. MiXCR, applied by TCRdb to the reads, yields one record per CDR3 protein. The sample has about 400,000 distinct CDR3 sequences, around 18% seen once. The sequencing input was PBMCs. Receptors were obtained from a human donor in good health (CMV status not recorded). Some clones in this sample may be carry-over from other donors' samples. Each CDR3 is given with its conserved first and last residue. The order of the fields is clone size, J gene, V gene, CDR3 protein. Not all rows give a size; the values are once, few, many and, for expanded clones, a class.

many | TRBJ1-2 | TRBV7-2 | CASSPGQGTHTGYTF
many | TRBJ2-5 | TRBV7-2 | CASRLAGVRETQYF
many | TRBJ1-2 | TRBV11-2 | CASSTWDRGQDGYTF
. | TRBJ2-7 | TRBV28 | CASSGGTVVEQYF
few | TRBJ2-7 | TRBV12-3/TRBV12-4 | CASRDSIYEQYF
many | TRBJ2-7 | TRBV4-1 | CASRHTVGQANYEQYF
few | TRBJ2-1 | TRBV27 | CASSSGRLAGGNEQFF
few | TRBJ1-2 | TRBV5-6 | CASSLWAASIGGYTF
. | TRBJ1-1 | TRBV7-2 | CASSRTGARNTEAFF
few | TRBJ2-7 | TRBV19 | CASSEQGGYEQYF
many | TRBJ2-7 | TRBV7-2 | CASSSSSERSYEQYF
many | TRBJ1-5 | TRBV6-1 | CASSEALTGGPYSNQPQHF
. | TRBJ2-1 | TRBV6-2/TRBV6-3 | CASSSRWGVNEQFF
. | TRBJ1-2 | TRBV3-1 | CASSLMGQAYGYTF
. | TRBJ2-5 | TRBV7-9 | CASSLGVGGLQETQYF
. | TRBJ2-5 | TRBV7-2 | CASSTSWARETQYF
. | TRBJ2-7 | TRBV28 | CASTPLGSLDEQYF
few | TRBJ1-1 | TRBV9 | CASSAGVLGYTEAFF
few | TRBJ1-1 | TRBV20-1 | CSARRGLPNTEAFF
. | TRBJ2-3 | TRBV5-4 | CASSSPGGRWTDTQYF
many | TRBJ2-1 | TRBV19 | CASSTPFSPRSYNEQFF
once | TRBJ1-2 | TRBV5-6 | CASSLKAFAYGYTF
few | TRBJ1-1 | TRBV12-3/TRBV12-4 | CASSLGQPPEAFF
few | TRBJ1-2 | TRBV10-3 | CATATGSYGYTF
. | TRBJ1-2 | TRBV29-1 | CSVSGRYGYTF
. | TRBJ1-3 | TRBV6-5 | CASSYRGGSTGNTIYF
many | TRBJ1-2 | TRBV6-1 | CASSSGTDYGYTF
few | TRBJ1-4 | TRBV12-3/TRBV12-4 | CASRQTGGPNEKLFF
. | TRBJ2-5 | TRBV7-6 | CASSPDRNETQYF
. | TRBJ2-5 | TRBV12-3/TRBV12-4 | CASGRDRGQKETQYF
few | TRBJ2-7 | TRBV5-1 | CASSSTSGRSDEQYF
many | TRBJ2-5 | TRBV12-3/TRBV12-4 | CASSLGPGTQYF
few | TRBJ2-7 | TRBV7-2 | CASSPQGGTAFEQYF
many | TRBJ1-2 | TRBV11-2 | CASSLAGTGAYYGYTF
. | TRBJ1-1 | TRBV6-1 | CASKATGTGTEAFF
few | TRBJ1-2 | TRBV13 | CASSLGRRDGYTF
. | TRBJ1-5 | TRBV19 | CASSENRVRQPQHF
many | TRBJ1-1 | TRBV7-2 | CASSQITTKAFF
. | TRBJ2-3 | TRBV7-9 | CASSVGSTGGGTDTQYF
. | TRBJ1-2 | TRBV5-5 | CASSLTGTAGGYTF
few | TRBJ1-3 | TRBV2 | CASTGEFGNTIYF
many | TRBJ1-4 | TRBV12-3/TRBV12-4 | CASSFGRGGEKLFF
. | TRBJ1-2 | TRBV28 | CASSFWDRLNTF
. | TRBJ1-3 | TRBV4-3 | CASSQAGARGNTIYF
many | TRBJ1-2 | TRBV7-9 | CASSLEGRGSYGYTF
many | TRBJ1-3 | TRBV20-1 | CSARRASGNTIYF
few | TRBJ1-1 | TRBV4-3 | CASSQDLGGLNTEAFF
many | TRBJ2-7 | TRBV7-2 | CASSLAVDRGYEQYF